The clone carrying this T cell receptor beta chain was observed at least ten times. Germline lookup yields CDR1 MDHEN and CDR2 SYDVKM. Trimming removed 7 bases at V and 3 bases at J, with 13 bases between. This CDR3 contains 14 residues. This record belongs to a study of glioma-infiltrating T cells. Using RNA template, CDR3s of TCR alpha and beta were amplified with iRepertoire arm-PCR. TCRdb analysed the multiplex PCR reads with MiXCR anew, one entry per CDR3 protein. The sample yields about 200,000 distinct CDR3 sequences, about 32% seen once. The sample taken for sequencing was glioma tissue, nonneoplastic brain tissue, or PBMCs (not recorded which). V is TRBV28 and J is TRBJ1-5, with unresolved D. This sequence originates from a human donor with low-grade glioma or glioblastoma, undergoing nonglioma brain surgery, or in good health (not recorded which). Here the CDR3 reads CASKIKGSNQPQHF. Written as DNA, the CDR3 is TGTGCCAGCAAGATTAAGGGTTCCAATCAGCCCCAGCATTTT.